Each of the 32 T cell receptor beta chains below was sequenced from the same sample in a study of blood T cell repertoires in COVID-19. The table came from immunoSEQ multiplex PCR; TCRdb's copy has only in-frame clones and leaves some out. The sample includes about 73,000 clones, about 92% seen only once; the top ten take about 17%. The source material was peripheral blood. Every receptor here comes from a woman of 80 years or more with active or convalescent COVID-19.

The CDR3 nucleotides are TGTGCCAGCAGCCAAGCCCCCGGCGGTAGCAATCAGCCCCAGCATTTT. This encodes CASSQAPGGSNQPQHF. The chain links TRBV4-2 to TRBJ1-5; D is unclear. Trimming removed 1 base from V and 0 bases from J, with 10 bases in between. This CDR3 has 16 amino acids. Germline V gene data show CDR1 as LGHNA and CDR2 as YNFKEQ.

J is TRBJ1-3 and V is TRBV6-5, with 7 bases aligning to TRBD1. Germline V CDR1 and CDR2: MNHEY, SVGAGI. V shed 7 bases, J shed 8 bases, and the junction held 5 bases outside the gene matches. This CDR3 contains 12 residues. The chain's CDR3 is CASTLTGDTIYF. The CDR3 nucleotides are TGTGCCAGCACCCTCACAGGGGACACCATATATTTT.

The V and J genes are TRBV5-1 and TRBJ1-2, with 9 bases matching TRBD1. CDR1 SGHRS and CDR2 YFSETQ come from the germline V gene. Germline trimming cut 7 bases from V and 8 bases from J; bases unmatched to any gene: 12. The CDR3 is 14 amino acids. The CDR3 spells CASAEGTGKGGYTF. CDR3 DNA sequence: TGCGCCAGCGCAGAAGGGACAGGGAAAGGCGGCTACACCTTC.

The chain recombines TRBV6-2 or TRBV6-3 with TRBJ1-2, with 12 bases identical to TRBD1. This CDR3 region has 14 residues. Germline V gene data show CDR1 as MNHEY and CDR2 as SVGEGT. The V segment lost 5 bases and the J segment 7 bases; nucleotides outside the gene matches: 5. In nucleotides, the CDR3 is TGTGCCAGCAGTCGGGGACAGGGGGCTGCTGGCTACACCTTC. This codes for CASSRGQGAAGYTF.

The genes are TRBV9 and TRBJ2-7, with D possibly matching TRBD2 (6 bases). The CDR3 runs 14 residues. Trimming pared 0 bases from V and 1 base from J, leaving 8 bases between. CDR1 and CDR2 (germline): SGDLS, YYNGEE. This CDR3 reads CASSVVGGSYEQYF. The CDR3 DNA is TGTGCCAGCAGCGTAGTGGGGGGATCCTACGAGCAGTACTTC. The full variable domain, completed using reference TRBV9 and TRBJ2-7, is DSGVTQTPKHLITATGQRVTLRCSPRSGDLSVYWYQQSLDQGLQFLIQYYNGEERAKGNILERFSAQQFPDLHSELNLSSLELGDSALYFCASSVVGGSYEQYFGPGTRLTVT.

The V and J genes are TRBV7-2 and TRBJ1-5; no firm D call. CDR1 and CDR2 (germline): SGHTA, FQGNSA. This CDR3 has 15 residues. The V end lost 7 bases, the J end lost 5 bases, and 18 bases lay between the germline ends. The CDR3: CASKVRDGSHQPQHF. DNA for the CDR3: TGTGCCAGCAAGGTGCGGGATGGGAGCCATCAGCCCCAGCATTTT.

The J gene is TRBJ2-1, the V gene TRBV7-6; 9 bases align to TRBD2. This CDR3 contains 15 residues. The germline V gene has CDR1 SGHVS and CDR2 FNYEAQ. J was trimmed by 2 bases and V by 5 bases; bases with no gene match: 4. The CDR3 DNA reads as TGTGCCAGCAGCCCGAGCGGGGGGCCCTACAATGAGCAGTTCTTC. It yields the protein CASSPSGGPYNEQFF.

J is TRBJ1-3 and V is TRBV13; D not resolved. The CDR3 has 15 residues. The germline gives CDR1 PRHDT, CDR2 FYEKMQ (reference sequence). Deletions cut 3 bases from V and 2 bases from J, with 11 bases between. The CDR3 here is CASSLGGSTGNTIYF. The CDR3 DNA follows: TGTGCCAGCAGCTTGGGAGGGAGTACTGGAAACACCATATATTTT.

J is TRBJ2-5 and V is TRBV7-3; D ambiguous. Deletions cut 6 bases from V and 2 bases from J, with 7 bases between. Germline V lookup: CDR1 SGHTA, CDR2 FQGTGA. This CDR3 comprises 12 residues. Written as DNA, the CDR3 is TGTGCCAGCAGGGTCAGTCAAGAGACCCAGTACTTC. This translates into CASRVSQETQYF.

Here the CDR3 reads CASSLGTGTGELFF. CDR3 coding DNA: TGCGCCAGCAGCTTGGGCACGGGTACCGGGGAGCTGTTTTTT. The J gene is TRBJ2-2, the V gene TRBV5-1; no clear D. V dropped 0 bases and J dropped 5 bases, with 8 bases sitting between them. CDR1 and CDR2 (germline): SGHRS, YFSETQ. This CDR3 is 14 amino acids long. The full variable domain, in which reference TRBV5-1 and TRBJ2-2 provide the parts outside the CDR3, is KAGVTQTPRYLIKTRGQQVTLSCSPISGHRSVSWYQQTPGQGLQFLFEYFSETQRNKGNFPGRFSGRQFSNSRSEMNVSTLELGDSALYLCASSLGTGTGELFFGEGSRLTVL.

The V gene is TRBV14, the J gene TRBJ2-3, with 11 bases that match TRBD1. CDR3 size: 19 residues. J lost 4 bases, V lost 4 bases, and 16 bases had no gene match. Germline loops: CDR1 SGHDN, CDR2 FVKESK. CDR3 protein: CASSPLVSGTGGSPDTQYF. The CDR3 DNA is TGTGCCAGCAGCCCCCTCGTCTCCGGGACAGGGGGAAGCCCAGATACGCAGTATTTT.

The chain carries TRBV7-3 and TRBJ1-6; 8 bases align to TRBD1. In germline, CDR1 is SGHTA, CDR2 FQGTGA. With V trimmed by 5 bases and J by 15 bases, 15 bases remained unmatched. The CDR3 totals 15 residues. The chain's CDR3 is CASSGRTGHSQFLHF. CDR3 bases: TGTGCCAGCAGCGGTCGGACAGGGCATTCCCAGTTCCTCCACTTT.

J is TRBJ1-6 and V is TRBV5-1, with D possibly being TRBD1 (5 bases). Between the trimmed V and J ends, which lost 5 bases and 9 bases, there was a span of 12 bases. CDR1 is SGHRS and CDR2 is YFSETQ in the germline V gene. The CDR3 is made up of 13 amino acids. The CDR3 coding sequence is TGCGCCAGCAGACAGGACGAGAGTTCACCCCTCCACTTT. It encodes CASRQDESSPLHF.

The chain combines TRBV27 with TRBJ2-3, with TRBD2 matching over 14 bases. Per the germline V gene, CDR1 is MNHEY and CDR2 is SMNVEV (reference sequence). J was trimmed by 6 bases and V by 5 bases; bases with no gene match: 13. This CDR3 is built from 18 residues. CDR3 in amino acids: CASSPRLAGGPSTDTQYF. CDR3 in DNA: TGTGCCAGCAGTCCCCGACTAGCGGGGGGGCCGAGTACGGATACGCAGTATTTT.

V and J are TRBV6-1 and TRBJ2-1, with TRBD2 identical over 10 bases. CDR1 is MNHNS, CDR2 SASEGT, per germline. V gave up 2 bases and J gave up 5 bases; unmatched junction bases: 9. This CDR3 is built from 17 residues. The CDR3 loop is CASSEITGTSVNNEQFF. In DNA, the CDR3 is TGTGCCAGCAGTGAAATAACCGGGACTAGCGTTAACAATGAGCAGTTCTTC.

The chain joins TRBV6-1 to TRBJ1-3; D unclear. The V end was cut by 3 bases, the J end by 0 bases, with 6 bases between. The CDR3 covers 14 residues. Germline values: CDR1 MNHNS, CDR2 SASEGT. CDR3 region: CASSDRSSGNTIYF. The CDR3 DNA sequence: TGTGCCAGCAGTGACCGGAGCTCTGGAAACACCATATATTTT.

This clone was observed once. The chain links TRBV2 to TRBJ2-3; D gene ambiguous. The ends were cut back, 4 bases at V and 3 bases at J, with 8 bases in the middle. CDR1 is SNHLY, CDR2 FYNNEI, per germline. The CDR3 contains 13 residues. The CDR3 coding sequence is TGTGCCAGCAGTGCCGAGGAAACAGATACGCAGTATTTT. Translation: CASSAEETDTQYF.

Written as DNA, the CDR3 is TGTGCCAGCAGCCAAGAAGGAGGACAGGTAGTTAGCTCACCCCTCCACTTT. It encodes CASSQEGGQVVSSPLHF. The chain couples TRBV4-2 to TRBJ1-6; 7 bases match TRBD1. The CDR3 spans 17 residues. Looked up from germline, CDR1 is LGHNA and CDR2 is YNFKEQ. Trimming took 0 bases from V and 10 from J; bases not matched to a gene: 12.

The genes are TRBV19 and TRBJ1-2; 10 bases fit TRBD1. This CDR3 contains 15 residues. Germline assignment: CDR1 LNHDA and CDR2 SQIVND (reference sequence). V shed 6 bases and J 4 bases; nucleotides not matched to a gene: 8. CDR3 sequence reads: CASSAGQGFTYGYTF. CDR3 sequence (DNA): TGTGCCAGTAGCGCGGGACAGGGGTTTACCTATGGCTACACCTTC.

DNA of the CDR3: TGTGCCAGCACCATCCAAAGGGGCCCCTACGAGCAGTACTTC. Translated, it gives CASTIQRGPYEQYF. This chain uses TRBV28 with TRBJ2-7, with a tentative D call TRBD1 (5 bases). The CDR3 runs 14 residues. Germline assignment: CDR1 MDHEN and CDR2 SYDVKM. V lost 7 bases to trimming and J lost 2 bases, with 15 bases between them.

The chain combines TRBV27 with TRBJ2-1, with D possibly TRBD2 on 6 matching bases. This CDR3 has 15 residues. Trimming removed 4 bases at V and 3 bases at J, with 13 bases between. The germline V gene has CDR1 MNHEY and CDR2 SMNVEV (reference sequence). Here the CDR3 DNA reads TGTGCCAGCAGTTCACCAGCGGGCAACTACAATGAGCAGTTCTTC. Its translation: CASSSPAGNYNEQFF.

This chain uses TRBV5-5 with TRBJ1-1, with a possible D match to TRBD1 (6 bases). The CDR3 length is 15 residues. V dropped 4 bases and J dropped 4 bases, with 17 bases sitting between them. Germline CDR1 is SGHKS and CDR2 is YYEKEE (reference sequence). CDR3 DNA: TGTGCCAGCAGCATCAACCCCATAGGGGGCACTGAAGCTTTCTTT. It codes for CASSINPIGGTEAFF.

This chain links TRBV3-1 (or the pseudogene TRBV3-2) with TRBJ1-2; unclear D gene. Germline lookup yields CDR1 LGHDT and CDR2 YNNKEL (reference sequence). Trimming removed 2 bases at V and 3 bases at J, with 4 bases between. This CDR3 is built from 12 residues. The CDR3 is CASSQTDYGYTF. CDR3 sequence (DNA): TGTGCCAGCAGCCAAACAGACTATGGCTACACCTTC.

The V and J genes are TRBV10-3 and TRBJ1-5; 7 bases line up with TRBD1. Trimming took 7 bases from V and 7 from J; bases not matched to a gene: 10. There are 14 residues in the CDR3. The germline V gene has CDR1 ENHRY and CDR2 SYGVKD. The CDR3, as DNA: TGTGCCATCAAGGCTCAGGGGGAAAAACAGCCCCAGCATTTT. It specifies CAIKAQGEKQPQHF.

This clone is a singleton in its sample. V usage is TRBV3-1 (or the pseudogene TRBV3-2) and J usage is TRBJ2-3, with 13 bases fitting TRBD2. The CDR3 is 16 residues long. Germline V gene data show CDR1 as LGHDT and CDR2 as YNNKEL (reference sequence). Losses at the gene ends were 0 bases for V and 6 bases for J; bases not matched to a gene: 3. In DNA form, the CDR3 reads TGTGCCAGCAGCCAAGAAGGGACTAGCGGGGCGGATACGCAGTATTTT. This encodes CASSQEGTSGADTQYF.

The chain is built from TRBV2 and TRBJ2-3, with a possible D match to TRBD2 (5 bases). Trimming stripped 7 bases from V and 9 bases from J, with 14 bases between. The CDR3 has 12 residues. Germline V gene data show CDR1 as SNHLY and CDR2 as FYNNEI. This CDR3 reads CASNTAALTQYF. The CDR3 DNA sequence: TGTGCCAGCAATACAGCGGCCCTGACGCAGTATTTT.

The V gene is TRBV5-1, the J gene TRBJ1-2; 9 bases line up with TRBD1. CDR3 size: 14 residues. The germline CDR1 and CDR2 sequences are SGHRS and YFSETQ. V lost 0 bases and J lost 8; bases outside the gene matches: 5. As DNA, the CDR3 is TGCGCCAGCAGCTTGGGATACAGGGGGCAAGGCTACACCTTC. Protein product: CASSLGYRGQGYTF. Combining the CDR3 with reference TRBV5-1 and TRBJ1-2 gives the whole variable domain KAGVTQTPRYLIKTRGQQVTLSCSPISGHRSVSWYQQTPGQGLQFLFEYFSETQRNKGNFPGRFSGRQFSNSRSEMNVSTLELGDSALYLCASSLGYRGQGYTFGSGTRLTVV.

CDR3 bases: TGCGCCAGCAGCCAAGGAGAGGGCTACACTAACTATGGCTACACCTTC. Translation gives CASSQGEGYTNYGYTF. This chain connects TRBV4-1 to TRBJ1-2; D gene uncertain. Germline CDR1 reads MGHRA; CDR2 reads YSYEKL. This CDR3 has 16 residues. V lost 1 base, J lost 0 bases, and 12 bases lay in between.

This clone turned up a few times. The genes are TRBV7-9 and TRBJ1-5, with unresolved D. The V and J ends lost 4 bases and 0 bases respectively, with 7 bases between them. Germline values: CDR1 SEHNR, CDR2 FQNEAQ (reference sequence). The CDR3 sequence is 14 residues long. The CDR3 protein is CASSSSVSNQPQHF. As DNA, the CDR3 is TGTGCCAGCAGCTCAAGCGTTAGCAATCAGCCCCAGCATTTT.

J is TRBJ1-1 and V is TRBV9; D perhaps matches TRBD1 (6 bases). From germline, CDR1 is SGDLS and CDR2 YYNGEE. Trimming left V 0 bases short and J 10 bases short, with 16 bases between. The CDR3 length is 14 residues. In DNA, the CDR3 is TGTGCCAGCAGCGTAGTTGGGGGCGCGGGTTTAGCTTTCTTT. This gives the protein CASSVVGGAGLAFF.

The chain carries TRBV15 and TRBJ2-7; TRBD1 aligns across 8 bases. With V trimmed by 3 bases and J by 0 bases, 13 bases remained unmatched. Looked up from germline, CDR1 is LNHNV and CDR2 is YYDKDF (reference sequence). The CDR3 contains 18 residues. The CDR3 is CATSSFQGAVVSSYEQYF. DNA for the CDR3: TGTGCCACCAGCAGTTTTCAGGGGGCCGTGGTGTCCTCCTACGAGCAGTACTTC.

The rearrangement joins TRBV21-1 to TRBJ1-3; the table's D call of TRBD1 was not tested on the DNA. TRBV21-1 is designated a pseudogene. The CDR3 runs 17 residues. The CDR3 DNA is TGTGCCAGCAGCAAAACTAAAAGACAGGGGACTGGAAACACCATATATTTT. This sequence encodes CASSKTKRQGTGNTIYF.